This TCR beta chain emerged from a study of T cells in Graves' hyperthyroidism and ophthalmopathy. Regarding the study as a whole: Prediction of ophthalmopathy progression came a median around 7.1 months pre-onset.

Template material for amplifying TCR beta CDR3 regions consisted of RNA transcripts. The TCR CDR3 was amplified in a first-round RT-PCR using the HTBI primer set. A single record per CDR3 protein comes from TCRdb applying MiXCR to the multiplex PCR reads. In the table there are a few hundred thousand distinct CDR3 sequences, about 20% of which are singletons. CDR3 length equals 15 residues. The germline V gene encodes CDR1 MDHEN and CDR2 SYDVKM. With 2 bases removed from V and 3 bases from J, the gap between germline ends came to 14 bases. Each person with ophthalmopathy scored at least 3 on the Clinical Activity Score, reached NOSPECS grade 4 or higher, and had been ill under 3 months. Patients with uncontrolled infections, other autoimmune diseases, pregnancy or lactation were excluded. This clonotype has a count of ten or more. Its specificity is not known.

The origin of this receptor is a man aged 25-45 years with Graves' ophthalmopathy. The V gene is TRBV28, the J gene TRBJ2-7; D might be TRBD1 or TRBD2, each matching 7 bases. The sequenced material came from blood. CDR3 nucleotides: TGTGCCAGCAGTTTAGGGGGGGACAGACACTACGAGCAGTACTTC. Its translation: CASSLGGDRHYEQYF.